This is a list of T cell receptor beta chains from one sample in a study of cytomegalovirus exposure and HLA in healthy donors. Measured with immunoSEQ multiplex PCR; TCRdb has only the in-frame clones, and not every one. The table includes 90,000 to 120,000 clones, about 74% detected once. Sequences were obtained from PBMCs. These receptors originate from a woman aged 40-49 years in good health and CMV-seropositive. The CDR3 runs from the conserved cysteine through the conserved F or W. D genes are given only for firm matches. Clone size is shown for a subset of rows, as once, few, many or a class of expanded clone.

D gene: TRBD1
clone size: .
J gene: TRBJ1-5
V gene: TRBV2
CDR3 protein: CASSTGQGKQPQHF
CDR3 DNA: TGTGCCAGCAGCACAGGACAGGGAAAGCAGCCCCAGCATTTT

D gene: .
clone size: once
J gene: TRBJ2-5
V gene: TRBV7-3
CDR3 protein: CASSLNSLETQYF
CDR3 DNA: TGTGCCAGCAGCTTAAATAGCCTGGAGACCCAGTACTTC

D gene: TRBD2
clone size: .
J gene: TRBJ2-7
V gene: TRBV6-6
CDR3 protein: CASSYSRGEGYEQYF
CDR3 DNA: TGTGCCAGCAGTTACTCAAGAGGGGAGGGCTACGAGCAGTACTTC

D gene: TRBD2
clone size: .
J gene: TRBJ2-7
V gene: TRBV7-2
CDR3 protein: CASSWRTSGVEQYF
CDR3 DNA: TGTGCCAGCAGCTGGAGGACTAGCGGGGTCGAGCAGTACTTC

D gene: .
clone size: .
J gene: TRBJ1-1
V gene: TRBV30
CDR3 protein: CAWSEAGFYTEAFF
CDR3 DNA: TGTGCCTGGAGTGAAGCAGGGTTCTACACTGAAGCTTTCTTT

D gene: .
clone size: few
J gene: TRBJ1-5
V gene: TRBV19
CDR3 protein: CASSRGDSRNSNQPQHF
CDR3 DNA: TGTGCCAGTAGCCGTGGAGACAGCCGCAATAGCAATCAGCCCCAGCATTTT

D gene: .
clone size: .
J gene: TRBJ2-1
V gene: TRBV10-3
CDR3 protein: CAISEFERNNEQFF
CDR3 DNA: TGTGCCATCAGTGAGTTTGAGAGAAACAATGAGCAGTTCTTC

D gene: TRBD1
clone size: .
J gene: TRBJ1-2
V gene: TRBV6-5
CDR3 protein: CARSYRDSNYGYTF
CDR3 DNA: TGTGCCCGCAGTTATCGGGACAGCAACTATGGCTACACCTTC

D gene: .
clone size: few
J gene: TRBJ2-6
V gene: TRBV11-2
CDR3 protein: CASSFLADSSGANVLTF
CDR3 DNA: TGTGCCAGCAGCTTTTTGGCGGACAGCTCTGGGGCCAACGTCCTGACTTTC

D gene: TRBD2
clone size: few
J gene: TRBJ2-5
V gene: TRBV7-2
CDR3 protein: CASSLVASGGWETQYF
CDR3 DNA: TGTGCCAGCAGCTTAGTAGCCAGCGGGGGATGGGAGACCCAGTACTTC

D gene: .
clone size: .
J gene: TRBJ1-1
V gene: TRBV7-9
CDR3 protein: CASSLGGVNGRVAFF
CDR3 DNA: TGTGCCAGCAGCTTAGGGGGGGTGAACGGAAGAGTGGCTTTCTTT

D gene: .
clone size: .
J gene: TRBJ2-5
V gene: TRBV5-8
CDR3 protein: CASSLVPGGETQYF
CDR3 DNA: TGTGCCAGCAGCTTGGTGCCAGGTGGAGAGACCCAGTACTTC

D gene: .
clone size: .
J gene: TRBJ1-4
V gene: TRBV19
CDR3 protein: CASSGRGRATNEKLFF
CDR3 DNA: TGTGCCAGTAGTGGGCGGGGGCGCGCAACTAATGAAAAACTGTTTTTT

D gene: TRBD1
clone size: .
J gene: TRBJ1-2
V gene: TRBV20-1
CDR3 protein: CSARDREGYTF
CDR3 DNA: TGCAGTGCTAGGGACAGGGAGGGCTACACCTTC

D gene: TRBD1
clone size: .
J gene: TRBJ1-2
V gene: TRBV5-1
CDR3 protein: CASSLAPGQGSYGYTF
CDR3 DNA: TGCGCCAGCAGCTTGGCTCCGGGACAGGGTAGCTATGGCTACACCTTC

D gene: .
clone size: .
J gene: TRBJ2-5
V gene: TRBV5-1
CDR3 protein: CASSFSGYPQETQYF
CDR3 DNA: TGCGCCAGCAGCTTTAGCGGCTACCCGCAAGAGACCCAGTACTTC

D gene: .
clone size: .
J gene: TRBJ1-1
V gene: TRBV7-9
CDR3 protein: CASSRVQRGNTEAFF
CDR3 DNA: TGTGCCAGCAGCCGCGTTCAAAGGGGGAACACTGAAGCTTTCTTT

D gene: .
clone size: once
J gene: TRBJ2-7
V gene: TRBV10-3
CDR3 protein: CAISDLRTNYEQYF
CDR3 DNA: TGTGCCATCAGTGACCTAAGAACCAACTACGAGCAGTACTTC

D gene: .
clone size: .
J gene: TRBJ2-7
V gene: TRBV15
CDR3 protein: CATSRDLLNPLAKYF
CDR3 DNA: TGTGCCACCAGCAGAGATCTCCTGAACCCTCTAGCGAAGTACTTC

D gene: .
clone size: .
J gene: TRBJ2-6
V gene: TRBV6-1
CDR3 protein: CASSGGVAGANVLTF
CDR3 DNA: TGTGCCAGCAGTGGGGGGGTAGCAGGGGCCAACGTCCTGACTTTC

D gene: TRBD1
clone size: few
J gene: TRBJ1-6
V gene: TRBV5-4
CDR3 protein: CASNGQGVNSPLHF
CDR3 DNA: TGTGCCAGCAACGGACAGGGCGTTAATTCACCCCTCCACTTT

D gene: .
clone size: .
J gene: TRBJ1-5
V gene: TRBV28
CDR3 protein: CASSPRGGYSNQPQHF
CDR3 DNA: TGTGCCAGCAGCCCACGGGGGGGCTATAGCAATCAGCCCCAGCATTTT

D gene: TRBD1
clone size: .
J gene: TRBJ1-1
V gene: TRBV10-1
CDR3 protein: CASQDRAHMNTEAFF
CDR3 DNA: TGCGCCAGCCAAGACAGGGCCCACATGAACACTGAAGCTTTCTTT

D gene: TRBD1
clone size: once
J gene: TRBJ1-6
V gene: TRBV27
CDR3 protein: CASSKDRVSPLHF
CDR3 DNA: TGTGCCAGCAGTAAAGACAGGGTCTCACCCCTCCACTTT